These 18 T cell receptor beta chains came from one sample sequenced in a study of cytomegalovirus exposure and HLA in healthy donors. Use of 60 Vbeta and 13 Jbeta primers characterized the PCR. The method was immunoSEQ multiplex PCR; TCRdb's version includes in-frame clones alone and lacks a portion of them. In the table there are approximately 160,000 clones, under 70% of which are singletons. Sample: PBMCs. Receptors originate from a middle-aged woman in good health and CMV-seropositive.

On this clone: At one end the junction does not follow the germline gene, possibly because of a read error. This sequence joins TRBV27 and TRBJ2-1; 9 bases agree with TRBD2. The germline gives CDR1 MNHEY, CDR2 SMNVEV (reference sequence). This CDR3 is 13 amino acids long. This CDR3 reads CASRGLAYSEQFF. CDR3 sequence (DNA): TGTGCCAGCAGGGGACTAGCTTACAGTGAGCAGTTCTTC.

The genes are TRBV19 and TRBJ2-3; 11 bases agree with TRBD1. This CDR3 is 14 amino acids long. Germline CDR1 and CDR2: LNHDA and SQIVND (reference sequence). The J segment lost 5 bases and the V segment lost 6 bases, leaving 4 bases of the junction unmatched. The CDR3 region is CASRGQGGQDTQYF. The CDR3 bases are TGTGCCAGTAGGGGACAGGGGGGCCAAGATACGCAGTATTTT.

The chain recombines TRBV5-1 with TRBJ2-2; 8 bases are a match to TRBD2. V lost 4 bases and J lost 1; bases outside the gene matches: 12. The CDR3 runs to 18 residues. Germline V lookup: CDR1 SGHRS, CDR2 YFSETQ. The CDR3 spells CASSERAYSGGNTGELFF. The CDR3 nucleotides read TGCGCCAGCAGCGAGCGGGCGTACAGCGGGGGGAACACCGGGGAGCTGTTTTTT.

This chain links TRBV25-1 with TRBJ2-7; possibly TRBD2 for D (6 bases). This CDR3 is 15 amino acids long. Germline loops: CDR1 MGHDK, CDR2 SYGVNS. Trimming left V 2 bases short and J 4 bases short, with 15 bases between. DNA for the CDR3: TGTGCCAGCAGTGAAACGGCCGGGACTCAGTACGAGCAGTACTTC. It yields the protein CASSETAGTQYEQYF.

This chain uses TRBV5-6 with TRBJ2-7; D may be TRBD1 (6 bases). The CDR3 spans 15 residues. Trimming took 2 bases from V and 7 from J, leaving 19 bases between them. CDR1 and CDR2 from the germline V gene are SGHDT and YYEEEE. This CDR3 is CASSFLWQGPSEQYF. The CDR3 bases are TGTGCCAGCAGCTTCCTCTGGCAGGGGCCGTCGGAGCAGTACTTC. Variable domain in full (rest from reference TRBV5-6 and TRBJ2-7): DAGVTQSPTHLIKTRGQQVTLRCSPKSGHDTVSWYQQALGQGPQFIFQYYEEEERQRGNFPDRFSGHQFPNYSSELNVNALLLGDSALYLCASSFLWQGPSEQYFGPGTRLTVT.

The CDR3, as DNA: TGTGCCAGCAGTGCCCGGGACAAGCCGTGGACCCTCCACTTT. Translated: CASSARDKPWTLHF. V usage is TRBV2 and J usage is TRBJ1-6, with D possibly matching TRBD1 (6 bases). Trimming took off 4 bases at V and 14 bases at J, with 18 bases between the two ends. Per germline, CDR1 SNHLY and CDR2 FYNNEI. The CDR3 is 14 residues long. The variable domain in full, completed from reference TRBV2 and TRBJ1-6, reads EPEVTQTPSHQVTQMGQEVILRCVPISNHLYFYWYRQILGQKVEFLVSFYNNEISEKSEIFDDQFSVERPDGSNFTLKIRSTKLEDSAMYFCASSARDKPWTLHFGNGTRLTVT.

This clone occurred once. This chain uses TRBV7-9 with TRBJ2-1; D possibly corresponds to TRBD1 (6 bases). The CDR3 contains 16 residues. Trimming shortened V by 4 bases and J by 2 bases, and 15 bases separated the two germline ends. Germline CDR1 is SEHNR and CDR2 is FQNEAQ (reference sequence). The CDR3 DNA follows: TGTGCCAGCAGCTCGCTGGGGGCCCTGACCTACAATGAGCAGTTCTTC. This codes for CASSSLGALTYNEQFF.

The V call is TRBV5-1, the J call TRBJ2-5; TRBD2 matches 9 bases. The junction had 4 bases not matched to a gene; V was cut back by 4 bases and J by 3 bases. CDR3 size: 14 residues. Germline V lookup: CDR1 SGHRS, CDR2 YFSETQ. The CDR3 reads CASSTRGGEETQYF. In DNA, the CDR3 is TGCGCCAGCAGCACCCGCGGGGGGGAAGAGACCCAGTACTTC.

This chain uses TRBV6-5 with TRBJ2-7, with D possibly matching TRBD2 (5 bases). Germline-derived CDR1 and CDR2 are MNHEY and SVGAGI. This CDR3 has 11 amino acids. Trimming stripped 6 bases from V and 5 bases from J, with 8 bases between. The CDR3 loop is CASSEGHEQYF. CDR3 coding DNA: TGTGCCAGCAGCGAGGGCCACGAGCAGTACTTC.

This rearrangement joins TRBV5-1 to TRBJ1-2; TRBD1 matches at 7 bases. CDR1 and CDR2 from the germline V gene are SGHRS and YFSETQ. V trimming: 4 bases; J trimming: 8 bases; junction bases outside the gene matches: 11. This CDR3 contains 14 residues. This chain's CDR3 is CASSLGGPEVGYTF. DNA of the CDR3: TGCGCCAGCAGCCTAGGGGGCCCGGAGGTGGGCTACACCTTC.

J is TRBJ2-3 and V is TRBV4-3; a weak D match, TRBD2 (6 bases). V lost 0 bases, J lost 1 base, and 11 bases lay in between. This CDR3 is 16 amino acids long. The germline V gene encodes CDR1 LGHNA and CDR2 YSLEER. CDR3 in amino acids: CASSQDMASGTDTQYF. The CDR3, as DNA: TGCGCCAGCAGCCAAGATATGGCTAGCGGCACAGATACGCAGTATTTT.

The rearrangement joins TRBV27 to TRBJ1-1, with a tentative D call TRBD1 (5 bases). Trimming took off 8 bases at V and 4 bases at J, with 17 bases between the two ends. Germline values: CDR1 MNHEY, CDR2 SMNVEV (reference sequence). This CDR3 has 14 amino acids. The CDR3 region has the DNA TGTGCCAGCTCCACAGTTGGGGCCGGCACTGAAGCTTTCTTT. Protein: CASSTVGAGTEAFF.

This clone showed up just once. The chain carries TRBV6-5 and TRBJ2-7, with 8 bases identical to TRBD2. The germline V gene has CDR1 MNHEY and CDR2 SVGAGI. Trimming at V came to 6 bases and at J to 3 bases, leaving 4 bases not matched to a gene. CDR3 size: 13 residues. CDR3 in DNA: TGTGCCAGCAGGCCGGGAGGGCTCTACGAGCAGTACTTC. Protein sequence: CASRPGGLYEQYF.

In this sample, this clone turned up a few times. V is TRBV9 and J is TRBJ2-7; D is unresolved. This CDR3 contains 16 residues. Germline V CDR1 and CDR2: SGDLS, YYNGEE. Trimming removed 0 bases from V and 0 bases from J, with 13 bases in between. The CDR3 reads CASSVDSTQSSYEQYF. For the CDR3, the DNA is TGTGCCAGCAGCGTAGACAGTACCCAAAGCTCCTACGAGCAGTACTTC.

In this sample, this clone turned up a few times. V usage is TRBV7-2 and J usage is TRBJ2-7; TRBD1 aligns across 9 bases. CDR3 length: 14 amino acids. V was pared by 4 bases and J by 2 bases, with 3 bases of the junction left unmatched. The germline gives CDR1 SGHTA, CDR2 FQGNSA. Here the CDR3 DNA reads TGTGCCAGCAGCTCCGGGACAGGGACCTACGAGCAGTACTTC. Protein sequence: CASSSGTGTYEQYF.

This clone has a handful of counts. The rearrangement joins TRBV5-3 to TRBJ2-2; 7 bases fit TRBD1. TRBV5-3 is recorded as an ORF, its role being uncertain. Germline trimming cut 4 bases from V and 3 bases from J; bases unmatched to any gene: 12. The CDR3 loop spans 17 amino acids. CDR3 coding DNA: TGTGCCAGAAGCCCCTATGACAGGGATCCCTACACCGGGGAGCTGTTTTTT. Amino acids: CARSPYDRDPYTGELFF.

In this sample, this clone turned up a few times. V and J are TRBV4-1 and TRBJ1-4, with D tentatively TRBD1 (6 bases). The CDR3 spans 14 residues. CDR1 MGHRA and CDR2 YSYEKL come from the germline V gene. The V gene lost 0 bases and the J gene lost 10 bases, with 12 bases spanning the gap. CDR3 nucleotide sequence: TGCGCCAGCAGCCAAGAGGCAGGGGTTCGAAAACTGTTTTTT. Its translation: CASSQEAGVRKLFF.

The chain has TRBV4-3 and TRBJ1-5; the D gene is possibly TRBD1 (6 bases). This CDR3 spans 12 amino acids. Germline CDR1 reads LGHNA; CDR2 reads YSLEER. The V and J ends lost 0 bases and 10 bases respectively, with 7 bases between them. The CDR3 reads CASSQDRGPQHF. CDR3 bases: TGCGCCAGCAGCCAAGACAGGGGACCCCAGCATTTT.